One T cell receptor beta chain is described in this entry. What this receptor recognizes is not known. No quality values exist for individual bases; no much larger clone is one base distant. TCRbeta CDR3 regions were amplified from genomic DNA by means of the immunoSEQ Assay, a bias-controlled multiplex PCR. The original methods were these. Nucleated cell counts per sample were estimated from amplification of reference gene primers within the assay. Sequence reads were collapsed and filtered to measure the absolute abundance of every unique TCRbeta CDR3 rearrangement. Productive Simpson clonality was computed per sample as the square root of Simpson's diversity index over productive rearrangements. Drawn from immuneACCESS, this table holds only the in-frame rearrangements with V and J called that TCRdb kept. Clones are partly lost; checked studies trace under half to an unresolved V gene and leave the rest unexplained. V and J calls and clone size are given by that table; D and trimming were obtained from the DNA. The sample table contains a few hundred thousand clones; only one count was recorded for roughly 87% of them. The ten largest clones represent less than 2.5% of the sample.

This record belongs to a study of blood T cell repertoires in COVID-19 (dated by TCRdb to about 2020). Concerning the study at large: Collaborator samples came from the United States, Italy and Spain and covered acute and convalescent phases of COVID-19. The prospective study material was composed of cDNA or gDNA derived from T cells, B-cell-depleted T cells, or PBMCs. The samples were drawn from the first 160 participants of the ongoing ImmuneRACE study and from some 1,300 subjects provided by 6 global collaborators. The repertoires were released in a freely available public database meant as a resource for research on the immune response to SARS-CoV-2. The sample metadata nearly always contained a de-identified subject ID, COVID-19 status, age in years and sex. Subjects who had been exposed to COVID-19, were actively infected with it, or had recovered from it provided the deeply sampled blood TCRbeta repertoires that made up the dataset. Where available, HLA class I and class II types were taken from metadata supplied by the sample provider and were not determined by assay-based typing.

Beyond this particular receptor, the publication reports: The quantity of clinical and demographic metadata differed by source and by participant and was supplied without curation.

Whole blood was collected in K2EDTA tubes by collaborating institutions according to the institutions' own protocols. For TCRbeta analysis, collaborators shipped samples in one of three forms: frozen whole blood, isolated PBMCs, or DNA extracted from either of those sample types. According to the germline V gene, CDR1 reads SQVTM and CDR2 reads ANQGSEA. Clipping removes 4 bases from V and 9 bases from J, with 2 as the unmatched junction base count. Counted from cysteine to phenylalanine, this CDR3 has 12 amino acids. Of the read, only the CDR3 DNA is kept; its 36 bases are in frame from base 1. The TCR comes from a man between 18 and 29 years old with active or convalescent COVID-19. The sequence links TRBV29-1 to TRBJ2-1; the junction holds 11 bases that match TRBD1. Sequences were obtained from peripheral blood. The CDR3 reads as follows: CSVGTGGLEQFF. The DNA reads TGCAGCGTTGGGACAGGGGGCCTTGAGCAGTTCTTC.